A selection of T cell receptor beta chains follows, all from one sample in a study of identical twins. From the 5' RACE reads, TCRdb called clonotypes with MiXCR, one entry per CDR3 protein. The table lists over 600,000 distinct CDR3 sequences, 21% of them singletons, with roughly 4.3% in the top ten. The sample was also reused in another study, on T cells expressing NK-cell markers.

What was sequenced was PBMCs. The receptors were sampled from a woman aged 18-35 years in good health. Each CDR3 is given with its conserved first and last residue. A D gene is named only where the DNA matches it firmly. The listing skips clone size in some rows; elsewhere it reads once, few, many or a size class.

j_call v_call clone_size d_call cdr3_aa cdr3_nt
TRBJ2-7 TRBV20-1 many TRBD2 CSARVLAGSYYEQYF TGCAGTGCTAGAGTACTAGCGGGAAGCTACTACGAGCAGTACTTC
TRBJ2-2 TRBV12-3/TRBV12-4 NA NA CASSPGPGETGELFF TGTGCCAGCAGCCCAGGGCCCGGGGAGACCGGGGAGCTGTTTTTT
TRBJ2-3 TRBV5-1 few NA CASTGQPSTDTQYF TGCGCCAGCACCGGACAGCCTAGCACAGATACGCAGTATTTT
TRBJ2-2 TRBV6-5 few NA CASSYSNSGPTGELFF TGTGCCAGCAGTTACTCTAACTCGGGGCCCACCGGGGAGCTGTTTTTT
TRBJ1-3 TRBV23-1 NA NA CASTPGRVSGNTIYF TGCGCCAGCACCCCCGGAAGGGTCTCTGGAAACACCATATATTTT
TRBJ2-7 TRBV20-1 many NA CSARQTDTYEQYF TGCAGTGCTAGACAGACAGACACTTACGAGCAGTACTTC
TRBJ2-3 TRBV20-1 few NA CSARGGRITDTQYF TGCAGTGCTAGAGGAGGCAGGATCACAGATACGCAGTATTTT
TRBJ1-2 TRBV12-3/TRBV12-4 few NA CASNSDSPYGYTF TGTGCCAGCAACTCCGACAGTCCCTATGGCTACACCTTC
TRBJ2-1 TRBV29-1 NA TRBD1 CSAPRDRSYNEQFF TGCAGCGCTCCTCGGGACAGATCATACAATGAGCAGTTCTTC
TRBJ2-3 TRBV12-3/TRBV12-4 NA TRBD2 CASKKTLGAGGSTDTQYF TGTGCCAGCAAAAAGACCTTAGGGGCGGGGGGTAGCACAGATACGCAGTATTTT
TRBJ2-7 TRBV3-1 many NA CASSLYSYEQYF TGTGCCAGCAGCCTCTATTCCTACGAGCAGTACTTC
TRBJ2-5 TRBV5-1 few NA CASSLTTAGEETQYF TGCGCCAGCAGCTTAACCACTGCCGGGGAAGAGACCCAGTACTTC
TRBJ2-2 TRBV12-3/TRBV12-4 few NA CATLPAGKPTGELFF TGTGCCACTCTCCCGGCGGGGAAGCCCACCGGGGAGCTGTTTTTT
TRBJ2-2 TRBV12-3/TRBV12-4 NA TRBD1 CASSRQGIPNTGVLFF TGTGCCAGCAGTCGACAGGGGATCCCGAACACCGGGGTGCTGTTTTTT
TRBJ2-1 TRBV7-7 NA TRBD2 CASSSGLAAISSYNEQFF TGTGCCAGCAGCTCTGGACTAGCGGCTATAAGCTCCTACAATGAGCAGTTCTTC
TRBJ2-2 TRBV7-2 NA NA CASSQGPETGELFF TGTGCCAGCAGCCAAGGACCGGAGACCGGGGAGCTGTTTTTT
TRBJ2-1 TRBV7-9 few TRBD2 CASSRGSLEQFF TGTGCCAGCAGCCGCGGGAGCCTCGAGCAGTTCTTC
TRBJ1-1 TRBV20-1 NA TRBD1 CSARATGEGTEAFF TGCAGTGCTAGAGCCACAGGGGAAGGCACTGAAGCTTTCTTT
TRBJ2-6 TRBV4-2 NA NA CASSPTPGSGANVLTF TGTGCCAGCAGCCCCACCCCTGGATCTGGGGCCAACGTCCTGACTTTC
TRBJ2-1 TRBV20-1 few NA CSARVRLNEQFF TGCAGTGCTAGAGTCCGGCTTAATGAGCAGTTCTTC
TRBJ2-6 TRBV9 NA NA CASEAGANVLTF TGTGCCAGTGAGGCAGGGGCCAACGTCCTGACTTTC
TRBJ2-2 TRBV5-5 many TRBD2 CASSLGTSGLGELFF TGTGCCAGCAGCTTAGGGACTAGCGGCCTTGGGGAGCTGTTTTTT
TRBJ2-1 TRBV7-2 NA NA CASSLDGTPYNEQFF TGTGCCAGCAGCTTAGACGGGACACCCTACAATGAGCAGTTCTTC
TRBJ1-3 TRBV12-3/TRBV12-4 NA NA CASSWTAASGNTIYF TGTGCCAGCAGTTGGACAGCAGCCTCTGGAAACACCATATATTTT
TRBJ2-5 TRBV7-9 NA TRBD1 CASSSTGGGETQYF TGTGCCAGCAGCTCGACAGGGGGCGGAGAGACCCAGTACTTC
TRBJ2-7 TRBV12-3/TRBV12-4 NA TRBD2 CASSSSLSGGSYEQYF TGTGCCAGCAGTTCGTCACTTAGCGGGGGTTCCTACGAGCAGTACTTC
TRBJ2-7 TRBV12-3/TRBV12-4 few NA CASSNGRKQYF TGTGCCAGCAGTAATGGACGAAAGCAGTACTTC
TRBJ2-7 TRBV5-1 NA NA CASSLGRAKEQYF TGCGCCAGCAGCTTGGGGCGTGCGAAGGAGCAGTACTTC
TRBJ2-3 TRBV6-5 few TRBD2 CASSYSRGEYGDTQYF TGTGCCAGCAGTTACTCGCGGGGGGAATACGGAGATACGCAGTATTTT
TRBJ2-2 TRBV5-4 NA NA CASRLGGDLRTGELFF TGTGCCAGCAGACTAGGGGGGGATTTGCGGACCGGGGAGCTGTTTTTT
TRBJ1-1 TRBV10-3 NA NA CAISESREQSKAFF TGTGCCATCAGTGAGTCGAGGGAGCAGAGCAAAGCTTTCTTT